One sample yielded the 19 T cell receptor beta chains listed below, sequenced in a study of cytomegalovirus exposure and HLA in healthy donors. Produced via immunoSEQ multiplex PCR; TCRdb's table is partial and in-frame only. The sample has over 200,000 clones; about 90% are singletons. The sample comprised PBMCs. Source of these receptors: a woman between 18 and 30 years old in good health and CMV-seronegative.

The rearrangement links TRBV7-9 to TRBJ1-2; D remains unclear. The CDR3 runs 16 residues. From germline, CDR1 is SEHNR and CDR2 FQNEAQ (reference sequence). V was cut by 10 bases and J by 4 bases, with 25 bases left in between. The CDR3 sequence is CAIQNSLRLGLYGYTF. The DNA of the CDR3 is TGTGCCATACAAAACTCCCTACGGTTAGGACTCTATGGCTACACCTTC.

The chain combines TRBV5-4 with TRBJ1-5; 8 bases align to TRBD1. The junction had 7 bases not matched to a gene; V was cut back by 0 bases and J by 5 bases. Per germline, CDR1 SGHNT and CDR2 YYREEE (reference sequence). CDR3 length: 16 amino acids. CDR3 sequence (DNA): TGTGCCAGCAGCTTGGTGGAGCTGGACAGGGATCAGCCCCAGCATTTT. Translation: CASSLVELDRDQPQHF.

This rearrangement joins TRBV18 to TRBJ1-1; D is unresolved. CDR3 length: 13 amino acids. The V end lost 3 bases, the J end lost 1 base, and 6 bases lay between the germline ends. Germline V CDR1 and CDR2: KGHSH, LQKENI. The CDR3 nucleotides are TGTGCCAGCTCACCGCCGGGGAACACTGAAGCTTTCTTT. This translates into CASSPPGNTEAFF.

The V gene is TRBV10-3, the J gene TRBJ1-2; 8 bases fit TRBD1. The CDR3 has 16 residues. Germline-derived CDR1 and CDR2 are ENHRY and SYGVKD. Trimming took 2 bases from V and 2 from J; bases not matched to a gene: 7. The CDR3 spells CAISELWTGTNYGYTF. CDR3 nucleotide sequence: TGTGCCATCAGTGAGCTCTGGACAGGGACCAACTATGGCTACACCTTC.

The J gene is TRBJ2-2, the V gene TRBV9; D remains unclear. Trimming removed 3 bases from V and 7 bases from J, with 4 bases in between. The CDR3 has 11 residues. Germline CDR1 SGDLS, CDR2 YYNGEE. In DNA form, the CDR3 reads TGTGCCAGCAGCGCCGGCGGGGAGCTGTTTTTT. Amino acids: CASSAGGELFF.

The chain is built from TRBV7-2 and TRBJ2-1; a possible D gene is TRBD2 (6 bases). CDR3 length: 17 residues. The V and J ends lost 2 bases and 3 bases respectively, with 17 bases between them. The V gene's germline CDR1 is SGHTA and CDR2 FQGNSA. CDR3 sequence reads: CASSLLPEGTYYNEQFF. The CDR3 DNA sequence: TGTGCCAGCAGCTTATTGCCGGAGGGGACGTACTACAATGAGCAGTTCTTC.

The V and J genes are TRBV9 and TRBJ2-1; D may be TRBD1 (5 bases). The germline CDR1 and CDR2 sequences are SGDLS and YYNGEE. The CDR3 contains 15 residues. V lost 0 bases to trimming and J lost 10 bases, with 17 bases between them. CDR3 coding DNA: TGTGCCAGCAGCGTAGGGATGGCAACAAACAGGGAGCAGTTCTTC. Amino acids: CASSVGMATNREQFF. The full variable domain, its missing parts supplied by reference TRBV9 and TRBJ2-1, is DSGVTQTPKHLITATGQRVTLRCSPRSGDLSVYWYQQSLDQGLQFLIQYYNGEERAKGNILERFSAQQFPDLHSELNLSSLELGDSALYFCASSVGMATNREQFFGPGTRLTVL.

The J gene is TRBJ2-7, the V gene TRBV7-8; D perhaps matches TRBD1 (6 bases). Trimming cost V 1 base and J 0 bases, with 13 bases left between them. In germline, CDR1 is SGHVS, CDR2 FQNEAQ. This CDR3 comprises 16 residues. CDR3 sequence: CASSLESQGSSYEQYF. CDR3 DNA sequence: TGTGCCAGCAGCTTAGAATCTCAGGGGAGCTCCTACGAGCAGTACTTC. Complete variable domain (other parts from reference TRBV7-8 and TRBJ2-7): GAGVSQSPRYKVAKRGQDVALRCDPISGHVSLFWYQQALGQGPEFLTYFQNEAQLDKSGLPSDRFFAERPEGSVSTLKIQRTQQEDSAVYLCASSLESQGSSYEQYFGPGTRLTVT.

The chain carries TRBV9 and TRBJ1-1; tentative D call: TRBD1 (6 bases). CDR1 is SGDLS, CDR2 YYNGEE, per germline. V lost 4 bases to trimming and J lost 0 bases, with 10 bases between them. This CDR3 contains 14 residues. CDR3 loop: CASSRTELNTEAFF. In DNA form, the CDR3 reads TGTGCCAGCAGCCGGACAGAGCTGAACACTGAAGCTTTCTTT.

The CDR3 region has the DNA TGCGCCAGCAGCATCCGAGGGACAGTGGGGAACAATGAGCAGTTCTTC. It yields the protein CASSIRGTVGNNEQFF. J is TRBJ2-1 and V is TRBV5-1; TRBD1 agrees at 7 bases. With 4 bases clipped from V and 5 bases from J, the junction kept 12 bases outside the gene matches. Per germline, CDR1 SGHRS and CDR2 YFSETQ. This CDR3 comprises 16 residues.

V and J are TRBV28 and TRBJ2-7, with 9 bases fitting TRBD1. V shed 2 bases and J 3 bases; nucleotides not matched to a gene: 2. In germline, CDR1 is MDHEN, CDR2 SYDVKM. The CDR3 loop spans 14 amino acids. The CDR3 nucleotides are TGTGCCAGCAGTTTAGGGGACAGGGACTACGAGCAGTACTTC. This sequence encodes CASSLGDRDYEQYF.

The rearrangement joins TRBV10-3 to TRBJ2-5; TRBD2 matches 12 bases. Germline CDR1 ENHRY, CDR2 SYGVKD. V dropped 10 bases and J dropped 5; count of bases not matched to a gene: 14. The CDR3 consists of 16 residues. CDR3 sequence reads: CATNRILAGGQETQYF. CDR3 coding DNA: TGTGCCACCAACCGAATCCTAGCGGGAGGGCAGGAGACCCAGTACTTC.

The chain has TRBV7-6 and TRBJ2-1, with 9 bases aligning to TRBD2. This CDR3 region has 15 residues. Looked up from germline, CDR1 is SGHVS and CDR2 is FNYEAQ. Germline trimming cut 5 bases from V and 5 bases from J; bases unmatched to any gene: 7. The CDR3 reads CASSPLAGEDNEQFF. CDR3 coding DNA: TGTGCCAGCAGCCCCTTAGCGGGAGAGGACAATGAGCAGTTCTTC.

This chain uses TRBV6-1 with TRBJ1-1, with 7 bases aligning to TRBD1. V was clipped by 4 bases and J by 4 bases; unmatched bases: 3. This CDR3 is built from 13 residues. Germline CDR1 MNHNS, CDR2 SASEGT. For the CDR3, the DNA is TGTGCCAGCAGTGTTAGACAGGGCACTGAAGCTTTCTTT. This gives the protein CASSVRQGTEAFF.

CDR3 sequence (DNA): TGTGCCAGCAGTTACGAGGGACTGATCACAGATACGCAGTATTTT. Translation: CASSYEGLITDTQYF. The rearrangement joins TRBV6-6 to TRBJ2-3; TRBD2 is a possible D gene (6 bases). V was trimmed by 2 bases and J by 2 bases, leaving 11 bases between them. The CDR3 contains 15 residues. Germline V gives CDR1 MNHNY, CDR2 SVGAGI (reference sequence).

This chain links TRBV4-1 with TRBJ1-4, with 8 nucleotides matching TRBD1. The CDR3 has 17 residues. From germline, CDR1 is MGHRA and CDR2 YSYEKL. The ends lost 2 bases at V and 3 bases at J; junction bases unmatched: 8. CDR3 DNA: TGCGCCAGCAGCCAATCAGGGGGCGTTAGCCCTAATGAAAAACTGTTTTTT. Translated, it gives CASSQSGGVSPNEKLFF.

The DNA of the CDR3 is TGTGCCAGCAGCGTAGGCAATGGCCTCCCTCCCCGTAACTATGGCTACACCTTC. It encodes CASSVGNGLPPRNYGYTF. J is TRBJ1-2 and V is TRBV9; no clear D gene. Germline V gives CDR1 SGDLS, CDR2 YYNGEE. CDR3 size: 18 residues. Trimming removed 0 bases at V and 1 base at J, with 19 bases between.

About this clone: At one of its ends the junction is not consistent with the germline gene, which may arise from a read error. The chain is built from TRBV27 and TRBJ1-1, with a possible D match to TRBD1 (6 bases). In germline, CDR1 is MNHEY, CDR2 SMNVEV (reference sequence). CDR3 size: 15 residues. CDR3 bases: TGTGCCAGCCGGGGCAGGGACACACAGAACGCTGAAGCTTTCTTT. Amino acids: CASRGRDTQNAEAFF.

The chain couples TRBV6-1 to TRBJ1-5; 7 nucleotides line up with TRBD1. The germline V gene has CDR1 MNHNS and CDR2 SASEGT. Trimming took 2 bases from V and 0 from J; bases not matched to a gene: 7. The length of the CDR3 is 17 residues. In nucleotides, the CDR3 is TGTGCCAGCAGTGAATCGGACAGGATATATAGCAATCAGCCCCAGCATTTT. It is translated as CASSESDRIYSNQPQHF.